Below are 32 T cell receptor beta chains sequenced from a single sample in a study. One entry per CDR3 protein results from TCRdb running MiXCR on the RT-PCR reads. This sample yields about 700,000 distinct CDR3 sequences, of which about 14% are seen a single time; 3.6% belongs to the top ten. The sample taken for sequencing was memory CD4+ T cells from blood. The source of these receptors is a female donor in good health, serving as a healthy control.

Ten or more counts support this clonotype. The CDR3 region has the DNA TGTGCCAGCAGCCGCGCGTCCGAGCAGTACTTC. Translated, it gives CASSRASEQYF. V is TRBV5-5 and J is TRBJ2-7, with D unresolved. V lost 4 bases and J 6 bases, leaving 8 bases between the germline ends. Germline lookup yields CDR1 SGHKS and CDR2 YYEKEE (reference sequence). The CDR3 runs to 11 residues. The complete variable domain, with remaining parts taken from reference TRBV5-5 and TRBJ2-7, reads DAGVTQSPTHLIKTRGQQVTLRCSPISGHKSVSWYQQVLGQGPQFIFQYYEKEERGRGNFPDRFSARQFPNYSSELNVNALLLGDSALYLCASSRASEQYFGPGTRLTVT.

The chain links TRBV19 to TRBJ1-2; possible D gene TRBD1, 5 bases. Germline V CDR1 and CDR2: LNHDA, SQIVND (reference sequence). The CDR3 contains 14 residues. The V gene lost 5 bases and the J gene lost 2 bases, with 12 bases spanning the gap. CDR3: CASSVRQKNYGYTF. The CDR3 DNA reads TGTGCCAGTAGTGTTAGACAGAAGAACTATGGCTACACCTTC.

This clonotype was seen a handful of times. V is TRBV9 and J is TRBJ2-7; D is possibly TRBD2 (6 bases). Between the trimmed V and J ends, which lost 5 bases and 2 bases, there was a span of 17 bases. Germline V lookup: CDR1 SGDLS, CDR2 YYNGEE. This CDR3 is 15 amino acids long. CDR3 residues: CASSLSTGTPYEQYF. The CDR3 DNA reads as TGTGCCAGCAGTTTAAGCACCGGGACTCCCTACGAGCAGTACTTC. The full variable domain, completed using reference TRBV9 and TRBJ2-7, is DSGVTQTPKHLITATGQRVTLRCSPRSGDLSVYWYQQSLDQGLQFLIQYYNGEERAKGNILERFSAQQFPDLHSELNLSSLELGDSALYFCASSLSTGTPYEQYFGPGTRLTVT.

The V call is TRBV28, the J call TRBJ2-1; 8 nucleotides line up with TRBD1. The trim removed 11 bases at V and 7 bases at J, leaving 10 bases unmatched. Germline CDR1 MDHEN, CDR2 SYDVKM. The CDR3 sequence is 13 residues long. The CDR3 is CAVGQGWGNEQFF. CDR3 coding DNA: TGTGCCGTAGGACAGGGTTGGGGGAATGAGCAGTTCTTC. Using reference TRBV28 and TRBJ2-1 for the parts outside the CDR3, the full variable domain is DVKVTQSSRYLVKRTGEKVFLECVQDMDHENMFWYRQDPGLGLRLIYFSYDVKMKEKGDIPEGYSVSREKKERFSLILESASTNQTSMYLCAVGQGWGNEQFFGPGTRLTVL.

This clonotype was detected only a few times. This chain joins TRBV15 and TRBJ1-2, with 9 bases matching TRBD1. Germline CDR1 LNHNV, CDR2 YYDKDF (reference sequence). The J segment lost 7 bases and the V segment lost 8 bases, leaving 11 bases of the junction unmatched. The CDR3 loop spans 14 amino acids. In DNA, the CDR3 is TGTGCCACCGGAATAACAGGGGGCGTCTCTGGCTACACCTTC. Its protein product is CATGITGGVSGYTF.

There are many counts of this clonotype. The chain's CDR3 is CASSSSGQPSTDTQYF. CDR3 bases: TGCGCCAGCAGCTCCTCGGGACAGCCTAGCACAGATACGCAGTATTTT. The gene calls are TRBV5-1 and TRBJ2-3, with 7 bases lining up with TRBD1. This CDR3 has 16 residues. Germline V gene lookup returns CDR1 SGHRS and CDR2 YFSETQ. Trimming cost V 3 bases and J 0 bases; bases outside gene matches: 7. The entire variable domain, with the rest obtained from reference TRBV5-1 and TRBJ2-3, is as follows: KAGVTQTPRYLIKTRGQQVTLSCSPISGHRSVSWYQQTPGQGLQFLFEYFSETQRNKGNFPGRFSGRQFSNSRSEMNVSTLELGDSALYLCASSSSGQPSTDTQYFGPGTRLTVL.

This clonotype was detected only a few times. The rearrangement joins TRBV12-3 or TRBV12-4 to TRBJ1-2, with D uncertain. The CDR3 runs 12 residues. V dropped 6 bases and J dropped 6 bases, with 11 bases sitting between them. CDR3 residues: CASSLTQHGYTF. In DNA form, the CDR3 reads TGTGCCAGCAGCCTAACCCAGCATGGCTACACCTTC.

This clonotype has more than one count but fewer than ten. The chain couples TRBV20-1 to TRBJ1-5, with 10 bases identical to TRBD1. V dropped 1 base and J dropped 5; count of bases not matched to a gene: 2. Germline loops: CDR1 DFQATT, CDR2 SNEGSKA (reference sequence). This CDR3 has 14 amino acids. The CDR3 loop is CSARAGTGDQPQHF. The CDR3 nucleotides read TGCAGTGCTAGAGCCGGGACAGGGGATCAGCCCCAGCATTTT.

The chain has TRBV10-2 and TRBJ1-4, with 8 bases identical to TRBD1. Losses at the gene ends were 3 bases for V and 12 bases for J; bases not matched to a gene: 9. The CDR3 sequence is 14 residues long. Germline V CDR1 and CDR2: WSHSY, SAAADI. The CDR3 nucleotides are TGCGCCAGCAGTGAATTCGGCTACAGGGGGGAACTGTTTTTT. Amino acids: CASSEFGYRGELFF.

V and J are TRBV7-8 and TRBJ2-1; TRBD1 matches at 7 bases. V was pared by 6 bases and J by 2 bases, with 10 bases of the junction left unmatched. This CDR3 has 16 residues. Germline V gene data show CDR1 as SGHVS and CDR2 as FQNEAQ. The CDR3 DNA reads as TGTGCCAGCAGGATAGGGGGCCACGGCCCCTACAATGAGCAGTTCTTC. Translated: CASRIGGHGPYNEQFF.

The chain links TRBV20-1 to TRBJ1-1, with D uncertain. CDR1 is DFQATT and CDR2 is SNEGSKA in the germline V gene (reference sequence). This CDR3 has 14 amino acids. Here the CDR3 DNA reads TGCAGCACGGGTCCAGGCAGCATGAACACTGAAGCTTTCTTT. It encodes CSTGPGSMNTEAFF.

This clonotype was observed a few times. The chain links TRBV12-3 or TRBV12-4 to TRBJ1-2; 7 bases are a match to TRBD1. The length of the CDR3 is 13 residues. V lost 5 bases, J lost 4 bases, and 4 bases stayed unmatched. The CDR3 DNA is TGTGCCAGCAGTGCACAGGGGACCTATGGCTACACCTTC. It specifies CASSAQGTYGYTF.

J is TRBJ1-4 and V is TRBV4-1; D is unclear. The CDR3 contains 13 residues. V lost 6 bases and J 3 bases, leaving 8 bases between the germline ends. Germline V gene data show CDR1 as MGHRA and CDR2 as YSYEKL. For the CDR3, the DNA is TGCGCCAGCAGACGGAATCCTAATGAAAAACTGTTTTTT. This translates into CASRRNPNEKLFF.

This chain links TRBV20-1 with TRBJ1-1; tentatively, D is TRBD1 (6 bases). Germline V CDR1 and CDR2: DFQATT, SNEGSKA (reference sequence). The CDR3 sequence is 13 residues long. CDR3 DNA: TGCGCTCCGACGGGGGGCGCGCCCACTGAAGCTTTCTTT. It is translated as CAPTGGAPTEAFF.

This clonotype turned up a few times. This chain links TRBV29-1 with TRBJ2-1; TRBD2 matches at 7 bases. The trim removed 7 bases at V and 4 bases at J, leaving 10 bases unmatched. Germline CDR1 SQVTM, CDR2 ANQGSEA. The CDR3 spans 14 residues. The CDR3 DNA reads TGCAGCGCCTCGGGGGAGCGGGGTTACAATGAGCAGTTCTTC. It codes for CSASGERGYNEQFF.

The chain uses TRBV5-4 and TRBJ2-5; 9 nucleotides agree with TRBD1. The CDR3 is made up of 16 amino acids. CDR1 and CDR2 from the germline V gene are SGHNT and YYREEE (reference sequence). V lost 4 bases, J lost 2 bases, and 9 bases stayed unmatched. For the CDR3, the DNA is TGTGCCAGCAGCCGCCCCGGGACAGGGATACAAGAGACCCAGTACTTC. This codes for CASSRPGTGIQETQYF.

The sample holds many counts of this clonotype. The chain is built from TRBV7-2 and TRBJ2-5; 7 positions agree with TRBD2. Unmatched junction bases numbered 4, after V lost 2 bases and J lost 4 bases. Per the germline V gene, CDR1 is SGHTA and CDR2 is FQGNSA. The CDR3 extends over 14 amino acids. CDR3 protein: CASSLNTGGETQYF. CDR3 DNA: TGTGCCAGCAGCTTAAATACGGGAGGAGAGACCCAGTACTTC. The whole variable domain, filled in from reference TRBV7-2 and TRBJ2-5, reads GAGVSQSPSNKVTEKGKDVELRCDPISGHTALYWYRQSLGQGLEFLIYFQGNSAPDKSGLPSDRFSAERTGGSVSTLTIQRTQQEDSAVYLCASSLNTGGETQYFGPGTRLLVL.

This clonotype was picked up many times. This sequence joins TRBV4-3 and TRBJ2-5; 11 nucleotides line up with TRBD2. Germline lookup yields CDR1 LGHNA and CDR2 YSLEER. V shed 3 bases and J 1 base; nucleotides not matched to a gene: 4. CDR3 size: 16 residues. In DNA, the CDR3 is TGCGCCAGCAGCCACACTCTAGCGGGGGGCCAAGAGACCCAGTACTTC. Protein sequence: CASSHTLAGGQETQYF.

CDR3 protein: CSASGAGVTYEQYF. The CDR3 DNA reads as TGCAGTGCTAGTGGTGCGGGAGTAACCTACGAGCAGTACTTC. This chain connects TRBV20-1 to TRBJ2-7, with TRBD2 identical over 7 bases. Germline-derived CDR1 and CDR2 are DFQATT and SNEGSKA (reference sequence). Trimming took 3 bases from V and 2 from J; bases not matched to a gene: 7. CDR3 length: 14 residues.

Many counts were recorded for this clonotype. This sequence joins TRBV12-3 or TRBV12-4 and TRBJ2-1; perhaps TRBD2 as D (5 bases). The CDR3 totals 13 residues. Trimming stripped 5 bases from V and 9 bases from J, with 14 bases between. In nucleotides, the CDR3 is TGTGCCAGCAGTCGAGGGAGCATCGGTGAGCAGTTCTTC. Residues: CASSRGSIGEQFF.

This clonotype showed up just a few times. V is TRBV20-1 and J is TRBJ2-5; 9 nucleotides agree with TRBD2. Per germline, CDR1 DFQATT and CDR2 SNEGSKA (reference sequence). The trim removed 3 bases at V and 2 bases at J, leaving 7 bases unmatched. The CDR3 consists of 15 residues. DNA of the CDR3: TGCAGTGCTAGTAGGGGACTAGCAGATCAAGAGACCCAGTACTTC. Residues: CSASRGLADQETQYF.

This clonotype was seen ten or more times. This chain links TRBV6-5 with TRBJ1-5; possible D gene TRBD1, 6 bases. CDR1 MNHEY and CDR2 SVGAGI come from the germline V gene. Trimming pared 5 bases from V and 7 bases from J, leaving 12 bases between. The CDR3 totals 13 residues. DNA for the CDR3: TGTGCCAGCAGTAATACTAGGGGGCAGCCCCAGCATTTT. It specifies CASSNTRGQPQHF.

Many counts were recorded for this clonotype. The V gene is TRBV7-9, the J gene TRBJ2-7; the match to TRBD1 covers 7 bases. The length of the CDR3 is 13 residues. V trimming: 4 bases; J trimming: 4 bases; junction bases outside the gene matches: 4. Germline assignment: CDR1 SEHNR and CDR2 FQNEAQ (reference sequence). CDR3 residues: CASSYSQGYEQYF. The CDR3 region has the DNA TGTGCCAGCAGCTACTCACAGGGGTACGAGCAGTACTTC. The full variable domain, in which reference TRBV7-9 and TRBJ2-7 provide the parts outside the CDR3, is DTGVSQNPRHKITKRGQNVTFRCDPISEHNRLYWYRQTLGQGPEFLTYFQNEAQLEKSRLLSDRFSAERPKGSFSTLEIQRTEQGDSAMYLCASSYSQGYEQYFGPGTRLTVT.

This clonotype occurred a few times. This CDR3 is CASSVSGLVGELFF. CDR3 in DNA: TGTGCCAGCAGCGTTTCAGGGCTGGTCGGGGAGCTGTTTTTT. This sequence joins TRBV7-3 and TRBJ2-2; D is perhaps TRBD1 (5 bases). Trimming removed 5 bases from V and 7 bases from J, with 14 bases in between. Per the germline V gene, CDR1 is SGHTA and CDR2 is FQGTGA. The CDR3 has 14 residues.

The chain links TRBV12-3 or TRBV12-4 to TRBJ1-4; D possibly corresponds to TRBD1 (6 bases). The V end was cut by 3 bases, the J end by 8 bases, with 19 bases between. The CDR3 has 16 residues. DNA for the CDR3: TGTGCCAGCAGTTTTATGGGGCGAGGGGGTCGGGAAAAACTGTTTTTT. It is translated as CASSFMGRGGREKLFF.

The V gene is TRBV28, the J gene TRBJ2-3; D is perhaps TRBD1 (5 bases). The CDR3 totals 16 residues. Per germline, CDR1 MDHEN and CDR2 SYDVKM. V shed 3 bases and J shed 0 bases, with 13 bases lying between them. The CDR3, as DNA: TGTGCCAGCAGTTTCCCCGGGCGGACAAGCACAGATACGCAGTATTTT. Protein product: CASSFPGRTSTDTQYF.

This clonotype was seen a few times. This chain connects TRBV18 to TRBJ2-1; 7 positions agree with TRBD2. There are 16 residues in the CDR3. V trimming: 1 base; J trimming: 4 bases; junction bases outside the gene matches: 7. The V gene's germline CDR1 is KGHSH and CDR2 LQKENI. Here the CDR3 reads CASSPRVAGAYNEQFF. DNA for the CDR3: TGTGCCAGCTCACCACGGGTGGCGGGAGCTTACAATGAGCAGTTCTTC. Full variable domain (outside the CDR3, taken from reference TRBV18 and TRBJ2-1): NAGVMQNPRHLVRRRGQEARLRCSPMKGHSHVYWYRQLPEEGLKFMVYLQKENIIDESGMPKERFSAEFPKEGPSILRIQQVVRGDSAAYFCASSPRVAGAYNEQFFGPGTRLTVL.

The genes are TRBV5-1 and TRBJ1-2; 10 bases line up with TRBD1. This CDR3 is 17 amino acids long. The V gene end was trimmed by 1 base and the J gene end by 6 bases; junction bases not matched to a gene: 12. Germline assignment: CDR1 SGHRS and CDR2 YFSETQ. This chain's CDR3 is CASSLSPDRGFRDGYTF. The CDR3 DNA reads TGCGCCAGCAGCTTGTCCCCGGACAGGGGGTTTCGGGATGGCTACACCTTC.

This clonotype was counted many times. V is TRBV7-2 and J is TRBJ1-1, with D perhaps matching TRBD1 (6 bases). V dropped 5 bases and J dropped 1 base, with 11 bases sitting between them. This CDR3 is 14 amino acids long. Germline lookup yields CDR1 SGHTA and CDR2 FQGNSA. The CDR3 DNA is TGTGCCAGCAGCCGACAGGTCGGGAACACTGAAGCTTTCTTT. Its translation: CASSRQVGNTEAFF.

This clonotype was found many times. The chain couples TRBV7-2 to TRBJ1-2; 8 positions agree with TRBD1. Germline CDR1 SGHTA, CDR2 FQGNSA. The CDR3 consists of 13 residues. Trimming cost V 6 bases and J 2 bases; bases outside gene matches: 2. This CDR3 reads CASRRTGNYGYTF. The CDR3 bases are TGTGCCAGCAGGAGGACAGGGAACTATGGCTACACCTTC.

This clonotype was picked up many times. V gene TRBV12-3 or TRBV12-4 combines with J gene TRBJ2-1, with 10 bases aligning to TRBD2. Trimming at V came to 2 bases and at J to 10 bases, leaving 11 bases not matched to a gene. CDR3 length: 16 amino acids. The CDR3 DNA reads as TGTGCCAGCAGTTTACGGGGAGCGGGGGGGCCCAGGGAGCAGTTCTTC. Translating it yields CASSLRGAGGPREQFF.

The CDR3 DNA sequence: TGTGCCAGCAGTTTGCCCGGGGTGAGCACAGATACGCAGTATTTT. Amino acids: CASSLPGVSTDTQYF. This chain joins TRBV28 and TRBJ2-3; possibly TRBD2 for D (5 bases). The CDR3 is 15 amino acids. V dropped 3 bases and J dropped 0 bases, with 10 bases sitting between them. The germline gives CDR1 MDHEN, CDR2 SYDVKM.